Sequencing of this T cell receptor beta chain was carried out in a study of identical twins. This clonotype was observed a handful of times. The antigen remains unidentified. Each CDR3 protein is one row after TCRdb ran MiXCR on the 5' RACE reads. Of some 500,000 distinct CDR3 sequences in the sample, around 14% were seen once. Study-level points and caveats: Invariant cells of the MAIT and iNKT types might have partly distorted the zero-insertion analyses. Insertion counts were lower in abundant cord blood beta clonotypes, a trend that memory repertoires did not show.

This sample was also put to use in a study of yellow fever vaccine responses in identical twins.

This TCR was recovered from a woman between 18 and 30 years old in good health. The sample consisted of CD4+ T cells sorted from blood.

CDR3 sequence reads: CASSQGPFATNEKLFF. In DNA, the CDR3 is TGTGCCAGCAGCCAAGGTCCCTTTGCAACTAATGAAAAACTGTTTTTT. This chain joins TRBV4-2 and TRBJ1-4; no firm D call. The germline CDR1 and CDR2 sequences are LGHNA and YNFKEQ. Trimming removed 1 base at V and 0 bases at J, with 9 bases between. This CDR3 has 16 residues.